The T cell receptor beta chain described here comes from a study of blood T cell repertoires in COVID-19 (dated by TCRdb to 2020 to 2022). Looking at the study overall: Collaborator samples came from the United States, Italy and Spain and covered acute and convalescent phases of COVID-19. The repertoires were released in a freely available public database intended as a resource for research on the immune response to SARS-CoV-2. The dataset comprised deeply sampled blood TCRbeta repertoires from subjects exposed to, actively infected with, or recovered from COVID-19. Where HLA class I and class II types were available, the types were taken from metadata supplied by the sample provider, not from assay-based typing. A de-identified subject ID, COVID-19 status, age in years and sex were almost always included in the sample metadata. The prospective study material was composed of cDNA or gDNA derived from T cells, B-cell-depleted T cells, or PBMCs. The samples were drawn from two sources: the first 160 participants of the ongoing ImmuneRACE study, and about 1,300 subjects contributed by 6 global collaborators.

The CDR3 covers 15 residues, taking in both the cysteine and the phenylalanine. Just CDR3 DNA is preserved here, 45 bases in frame from base 1. A distance of 18 bases separates the germline ends of V and J, which lose 7 bases and 5 bases respectively. According to the germline V gene, CDR1 reads SGHVS and CDR2 reads FQNEAQ. TCRbeta CDR3 regions were amplified from genomic DNA using the immunoSEQ Assay, a bias-controlled multiplex PCR. The published analysis was carried out like this. The number of nucleated cells in each sample was estimated by amplification of reference gene primers within the assay. Sequence reads were collapsed and filtered to measure the absolute abundance of every unique TCRbeta CDR3 rearrangement. For each sample, productive Simpson clonality was calculated by taking the square root of Simpson's diversity index across productive rearrangements. In its TCRdb copy, this immuneACCESS table keeps in-frame sequences only and misses some clones. Where compared with another copy, unresolved V genes explain less than half of these, and the others have no known cause. D and trimming come from the DNA, and the V and J calls and clone size come from that table. The sample records approximately 170,000 clones, approximately 88% of which are singletons. The ten largest clones represent 3.2% of the sample.

With regard to this clone: What antigen it recognizes has not been identified. No base quality information exists; no much larger clone differs at one position.

Overall study outcomes, separate from this receptor: The quantity of clinical and demographic metadata differed by source and by participant and was supplied without curation.

In the prospective study, participants were 18 to 89 years old, resided in 24 geographic areas of the United States, and were enrolled through a virtual design. In the prospective study, participants were assigned to cohorts based on the clinical history participants reported in a screening survey and a study questionnaire. Recovered participants in ImmuneRACE Cohort 3 were defined as having two consecutive negative NP/OP PCR tests, clearance from a healthcare professional, or resolution of symptoms. Mobile phlebotomists in the prospective study collected whole blood, serum and a nasopharyngeal or oropharyngeal swab from every participant. Participants in the prospective study had the option to provide additional blood draws and questionnaires over a roughly 2-month period. Before DNA extraction, blood samples from the prospective study were shipped at room temperature or frozen.

This chain is built from TRBV7-8 and TRBJ1-5; the D gene identity is not certain. What was sequenced was PBMCs or T cells enriched from blood (not recorded which). This receptor was identified in a young woman who had recovered from COVID-19. The CDR3 protein sequence reads: CASTPRTFTDQPQHF. The DNA is TGTGCCAGCACCCCAAGGACTTTCACGGATCAGCCCCAGCATTTT. With the rest looked up from the reference TRBV7-8 and TRBJ1-5 genes rather than sequenced, the full variable domain is GAGVSQSPRYKVAKRGQDVALRCDPISGHVSLFWYQQALGQGPEFLTYFQNEAQLDKSGLPSDRFFAERPEGSVSTLKIQRTQQEDSAVYLCASTPRTFTDQPQHFGDGTRLSIL.